Sequencing of this T cell receptor beta chain was carried out in a study of response to subunit inactivated influenza vaccine (dated by TCRdb to about 2018). About the full investigation: Deep quantitative profiling of the T cell receptor repertoire was used in the study to follow responses to a trivalent subunit inactivated influenza vaccine.

According to the study, the label for this sample's time point signals: more than 35 days after influenza vaccine administration. The library was made by RT-PCR. TCRdb records Illumina HiSeq 2500 as the sequencer. TCRdb ran its own pipeline on the public reads, namely fastp trimming at Q25 and MiXCR clone calling, and kept in-frame beta chains. Rows merge per CDR3 protein into single entries with the most common DNA and genes. The sample table holds a few hundred thousand distinct CDR3 sequences, of which about a tenth were seen once. Clones ranked in the top ten supply around 12% of the sample. On the study overall, not on this receptor specifically: According to the authors, only a limited number of new T cells may be recruited by each seasonal influenza vaccination.

Spanning cysteine to phenylalanine, the CDR3 consists of 13 amino acids. This entry keeps only the CDR3 DNA: 39 bases, framed from base 1. Trimming takes 5 bases off V and 5 bases off J; junction bases not matched to a gene: 3. Reading the germline V gene gives CDR1 SGHTA and CDR2 FQGTGA. This clonotype was seen a handful of times. Its antigen is still unknown. Qualities for individual bases were not recorded, and no much larger clone is one base off. The chain uses TRBV7-3 and TRBJ2-7, with 10 central nucleotides matching TRBD1. Sequencing was performed on PBMCs from blood, taken 35 to 45 days after vaccination. The clonotype comes from a man in his fifties who received an inactivated influenza vaccine. Donor details come from another sample of the same person, matched by shared clones. The nucleotide sequence is TGTGCCAGCAGCCCAGACAGGGGGCACGAGCAGTACTTC. Translated, this gives CASSPDRGHEQYF.